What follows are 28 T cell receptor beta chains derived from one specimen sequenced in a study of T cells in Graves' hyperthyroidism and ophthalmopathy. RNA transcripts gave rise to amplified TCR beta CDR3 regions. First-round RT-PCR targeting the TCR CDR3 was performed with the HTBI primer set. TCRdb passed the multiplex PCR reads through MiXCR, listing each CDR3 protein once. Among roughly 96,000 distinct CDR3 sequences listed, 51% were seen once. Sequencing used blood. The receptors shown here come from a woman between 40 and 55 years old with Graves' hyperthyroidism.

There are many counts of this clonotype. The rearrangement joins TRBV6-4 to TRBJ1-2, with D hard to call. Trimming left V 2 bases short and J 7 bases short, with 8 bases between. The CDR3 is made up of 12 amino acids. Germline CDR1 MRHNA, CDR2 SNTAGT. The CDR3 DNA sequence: TGTGCCAGCAGTGACCCTGTTGGTGGCTACACCTTC. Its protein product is CASSDPVGGYTF.

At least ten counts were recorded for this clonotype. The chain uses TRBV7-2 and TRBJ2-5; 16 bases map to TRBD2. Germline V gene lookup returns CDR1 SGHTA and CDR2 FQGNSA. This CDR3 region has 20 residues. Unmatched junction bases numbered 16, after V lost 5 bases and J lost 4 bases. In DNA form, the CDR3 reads TGTGCCAGCAGCCTAACCCCCACCGGGACTAGCGGGAGGGCCACAGAGACCCAGTACTTC. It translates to CASSLTPTGTSGRATETQYF.

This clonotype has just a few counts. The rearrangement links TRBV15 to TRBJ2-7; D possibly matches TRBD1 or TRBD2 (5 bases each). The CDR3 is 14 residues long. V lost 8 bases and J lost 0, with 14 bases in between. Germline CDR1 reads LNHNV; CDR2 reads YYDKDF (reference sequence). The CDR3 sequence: CATGRGENSYEQYF. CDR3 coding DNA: TGTGCCACCGGGAGAGGGGAGAACTCCTACGAGCAGTACTTC.

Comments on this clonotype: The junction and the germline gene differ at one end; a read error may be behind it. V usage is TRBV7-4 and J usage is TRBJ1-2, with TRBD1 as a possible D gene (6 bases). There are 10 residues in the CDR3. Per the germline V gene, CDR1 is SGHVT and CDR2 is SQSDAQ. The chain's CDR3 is CANSSQGLLF. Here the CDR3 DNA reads TGTGCCAACAGCTCCCAGGGGCTGCTCTTC.

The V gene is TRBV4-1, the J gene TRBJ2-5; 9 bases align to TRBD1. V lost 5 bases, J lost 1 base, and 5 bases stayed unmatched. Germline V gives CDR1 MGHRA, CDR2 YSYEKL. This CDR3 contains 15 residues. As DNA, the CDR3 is TGCGCCAGCAGCTCGGACAGGGGTTTCCAAGAGACCCAGTACTTC. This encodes CASSSDRGFQETQYF.

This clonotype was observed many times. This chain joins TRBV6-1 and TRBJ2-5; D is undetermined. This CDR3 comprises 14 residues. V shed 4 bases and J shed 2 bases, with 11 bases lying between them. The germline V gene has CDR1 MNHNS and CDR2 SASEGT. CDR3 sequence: CASSGRVRQETQYF. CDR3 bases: TGTGCCAGCAGTGGAAGGGTCCGACAAGAGACCCAGTACTTC.

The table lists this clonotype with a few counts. CDR3 sequence reads: CASSWGQEQYF. The CDR3 DNA reads TGCGCCAGCAGCTGGGGACAGGAGCAGTACTTC. This chain uses TRBV5-1 with TRBJ2-7; 7 nucleotides align to TRBD1. The J segment lost 7 bases and the V segment lost 3 bases, leaving 1 base of the junction unmatched. The CDR3 loop spans 11 amino acids. Germline-derived CDR1 and CDR2 are SGHRS and YFSETQ.

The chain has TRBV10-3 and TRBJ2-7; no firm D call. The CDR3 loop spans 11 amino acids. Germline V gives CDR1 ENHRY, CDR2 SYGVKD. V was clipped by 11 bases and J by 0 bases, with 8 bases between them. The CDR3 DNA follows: TGTGCCGCCAGTAGCTCCTACGAGCAGTACTTC. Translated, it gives CAASSSYEQYF.

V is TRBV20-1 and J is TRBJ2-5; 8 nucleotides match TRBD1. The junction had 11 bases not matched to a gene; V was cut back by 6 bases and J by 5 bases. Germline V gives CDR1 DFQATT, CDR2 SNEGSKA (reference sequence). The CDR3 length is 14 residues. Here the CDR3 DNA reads TGCAGTGCGGCCACCGGGACAGGCCGGGAGACCCAGTACTTC. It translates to CSAATGTGRETQYF.

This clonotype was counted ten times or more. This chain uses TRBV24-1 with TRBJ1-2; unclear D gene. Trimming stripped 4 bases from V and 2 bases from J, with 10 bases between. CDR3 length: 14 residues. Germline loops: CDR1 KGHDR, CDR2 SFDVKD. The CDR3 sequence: CATSDLFRNYGYTF. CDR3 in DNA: TGTGCCACCAGTGACCTCTTCAGGAACTATGGCTACACCTTC.

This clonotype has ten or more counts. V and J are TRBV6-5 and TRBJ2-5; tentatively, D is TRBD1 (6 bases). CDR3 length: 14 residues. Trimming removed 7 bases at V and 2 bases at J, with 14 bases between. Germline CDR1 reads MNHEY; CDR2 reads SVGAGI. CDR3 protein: CASTPTGPQETQYF. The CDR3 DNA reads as TGTGCCAGCACTCCGACAGGTCCGCAAGAGACCCAGTACTTC.

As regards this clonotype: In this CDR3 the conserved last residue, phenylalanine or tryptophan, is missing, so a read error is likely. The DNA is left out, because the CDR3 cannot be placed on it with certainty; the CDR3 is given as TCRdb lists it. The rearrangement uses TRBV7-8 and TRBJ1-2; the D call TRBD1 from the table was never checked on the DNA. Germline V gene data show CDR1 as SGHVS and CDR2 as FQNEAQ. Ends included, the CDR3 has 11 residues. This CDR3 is CASSLDRDNSY.

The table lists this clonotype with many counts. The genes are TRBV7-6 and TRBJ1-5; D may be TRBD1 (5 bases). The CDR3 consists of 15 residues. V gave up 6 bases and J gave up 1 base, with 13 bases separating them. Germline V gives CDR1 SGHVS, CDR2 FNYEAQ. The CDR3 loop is CASSMNGASNQPQHF. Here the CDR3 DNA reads TGTGCCAGCAGTATGAATGGGGCCAGCAATCAGCCCCAGCATTTT.

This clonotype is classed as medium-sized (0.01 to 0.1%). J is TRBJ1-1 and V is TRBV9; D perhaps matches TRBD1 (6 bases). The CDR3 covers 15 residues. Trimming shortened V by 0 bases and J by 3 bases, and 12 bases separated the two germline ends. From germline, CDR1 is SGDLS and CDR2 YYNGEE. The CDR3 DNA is TGTGCCAGCAGCGTAGAGGACAGTGACTACACTGAAGCTTTCTTT. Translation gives CASSVEDSDYTEAFF.

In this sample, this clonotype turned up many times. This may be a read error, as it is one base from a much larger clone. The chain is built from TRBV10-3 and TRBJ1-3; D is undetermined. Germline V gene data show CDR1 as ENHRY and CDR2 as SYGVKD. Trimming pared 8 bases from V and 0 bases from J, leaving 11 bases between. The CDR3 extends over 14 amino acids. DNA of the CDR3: TGTGCCATCGCTGAGGTTTTCTCTGGAAACACCATATATTTT. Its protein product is CAIAEVFSGNTIYF.

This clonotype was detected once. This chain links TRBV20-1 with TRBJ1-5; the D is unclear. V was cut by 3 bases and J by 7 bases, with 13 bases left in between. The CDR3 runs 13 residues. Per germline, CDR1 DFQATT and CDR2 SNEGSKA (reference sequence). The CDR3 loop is CSASHRVSQPQHF. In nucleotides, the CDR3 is TGCAGTGCTAGTCACAGAGTTTCCCAGCCCCAGCATTTT.

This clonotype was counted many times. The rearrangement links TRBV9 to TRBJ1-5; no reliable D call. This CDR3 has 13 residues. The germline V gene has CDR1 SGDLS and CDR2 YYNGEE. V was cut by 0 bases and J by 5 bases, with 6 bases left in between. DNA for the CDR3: TGTGCCAGCAGCGTAGCAAGTGATCAGCCCCAGCATTTT. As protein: CASSVASDQPQHF.

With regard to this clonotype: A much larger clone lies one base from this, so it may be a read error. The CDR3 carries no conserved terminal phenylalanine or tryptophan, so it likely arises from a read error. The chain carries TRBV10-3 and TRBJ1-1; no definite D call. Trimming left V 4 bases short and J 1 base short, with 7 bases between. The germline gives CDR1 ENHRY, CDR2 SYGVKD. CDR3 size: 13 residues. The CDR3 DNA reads TGTGCCATCAGTGGGCAGACGAACACTGAAGCTTTCCTT. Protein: CAISGQTNTEAFL.

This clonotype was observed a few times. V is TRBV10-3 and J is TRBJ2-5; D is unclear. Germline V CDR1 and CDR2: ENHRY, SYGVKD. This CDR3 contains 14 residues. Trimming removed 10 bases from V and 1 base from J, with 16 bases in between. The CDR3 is CASRELGGQETQYF. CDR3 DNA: TGTGCCAGCAGAGAATTGGGCGGCCAAGAGACCCAGTACTTC.

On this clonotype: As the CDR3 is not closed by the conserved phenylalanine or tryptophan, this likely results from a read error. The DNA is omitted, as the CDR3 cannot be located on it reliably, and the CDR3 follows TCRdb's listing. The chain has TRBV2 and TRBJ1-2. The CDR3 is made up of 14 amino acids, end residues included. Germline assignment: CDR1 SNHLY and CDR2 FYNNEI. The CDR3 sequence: CASSEVGAANYGYT.

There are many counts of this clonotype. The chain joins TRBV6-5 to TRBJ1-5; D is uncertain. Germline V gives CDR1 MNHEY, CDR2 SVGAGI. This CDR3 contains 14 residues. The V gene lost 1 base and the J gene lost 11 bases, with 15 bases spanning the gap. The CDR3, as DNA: TGTGCCAGCAGTTACTTCAGTCTCTCAATGACCCAGCATTTT. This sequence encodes CASSYFSLSMTQHF.

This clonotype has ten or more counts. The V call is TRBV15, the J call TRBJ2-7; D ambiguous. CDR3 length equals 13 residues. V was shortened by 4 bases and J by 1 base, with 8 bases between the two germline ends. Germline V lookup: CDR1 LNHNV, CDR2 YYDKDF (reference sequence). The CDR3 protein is CATSIESSYEQYF. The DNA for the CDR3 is TGTGCCACCAGCATCGAGAGTTCCTACGAGCAGTACTTC.

The CDR3 spells CASSLGVLADRGGETQYF. The CDR3 DNA reads as TGTGCCAGCAGCTTAGGGGTGTTGGCGGACAGGGGAGGAGAGACCCAGTACTTC. The V call is TRBV13, the J call TRBJ2-5; 9 nucleotides agree with TRBD1. This CDR3 is 18 amino acids long. Per germline, CDR1 PRHDT and CDR2 FYEKMQ (reference sequence). The J segment lost 4 bases and the V segment lost 0 bases, leaving 12 bases of the junction unmatched.

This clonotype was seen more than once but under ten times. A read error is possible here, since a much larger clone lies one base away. The CDR3 DNA follows: TGTGCCAGCAGCCGCGGGCTGTTGCGGGGCACCGGGGAGCTGTTTTTT. Encoded protein: CASSRGLLRGTGELFF. This rearrangement joins TRBV9 to TRBJ2-2, with D maybe TRBD2 (6 bases). V gave up 4 bases and J gave up 4 bases, with 17 bases separating them. Germline lookup yields CDR1 SGDLS and CDR2 YYNGEE. The CDR3 is 16 residues long.

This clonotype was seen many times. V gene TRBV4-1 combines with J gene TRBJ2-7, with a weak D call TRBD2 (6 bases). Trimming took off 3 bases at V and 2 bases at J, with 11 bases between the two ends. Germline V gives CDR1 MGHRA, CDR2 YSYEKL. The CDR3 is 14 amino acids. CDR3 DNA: TGCGCCAGCAGCCAGGAGGGGTGGGCCTACGAGCAGTACTTC. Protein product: CASSQEGWAYEQYF.

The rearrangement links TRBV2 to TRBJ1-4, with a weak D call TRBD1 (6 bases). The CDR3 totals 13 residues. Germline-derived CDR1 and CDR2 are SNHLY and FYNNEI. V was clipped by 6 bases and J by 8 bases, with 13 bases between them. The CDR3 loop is CASRPRGQEKLFF. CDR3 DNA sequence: TGTGCCAGCAGACCTCGGGGGCAGGAAAAACTGTTTTTT.

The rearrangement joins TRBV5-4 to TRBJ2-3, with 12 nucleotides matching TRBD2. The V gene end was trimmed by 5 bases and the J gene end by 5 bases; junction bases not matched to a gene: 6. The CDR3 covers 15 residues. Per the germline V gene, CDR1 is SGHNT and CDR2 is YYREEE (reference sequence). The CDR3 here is CASSELAGGEDTQYF. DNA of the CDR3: TGTGCCAGCAGTGAACTAGCGGGGGGAGAAGATACGCAGTATTTT.

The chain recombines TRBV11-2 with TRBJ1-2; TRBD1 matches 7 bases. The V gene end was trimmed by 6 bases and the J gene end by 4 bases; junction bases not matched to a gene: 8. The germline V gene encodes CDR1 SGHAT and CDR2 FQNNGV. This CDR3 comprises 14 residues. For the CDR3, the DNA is TGTGCCAGCAGGCCTACAGGGGTCTCCTATGGCTACACCTTC. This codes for CASRPTGVSYGYTF.